This TCR beta chain was profiled in a study of T-cell reconstitution after alpha-beta-depleted transplantation in children. CDR1 is SGHRS and CDR2 is YFSETQ in the germline V gene. V lost 1 base, J lost 7 bases, and 21 bases lay in between. This CDR3 comprises 17 residues. This sample's TCRbeta library carried unique molecular identifier barcodes. TCRdb used MiXCR to reprocess the PCR reads, holding one entry per CDR3 protein. This table has about 580,000 distinct CDR3 sequences, approximately 22% appearing once. This clonotype appeared many times. The material sequenced was PBMCs, mostly from graft donor cells, taken 360 days after TCRalphabeta/CD19-depleted stem cell transplant. This receptor was taken from a boy less than two years old who had a stem cell transplant for acute myeloid leukemia, so the T cells may come from the graft donor. This rearrangement joins TRBV5-1 to TRBJ2-1; the D gene is possibly TRBD2 (5 bases). CDR3 sequence: CASSLRPGRELVNEQFF. CDR3 DNA: TGCGCCAGCAGCTTGCGGCCTGGTAGGGAGCTTGTGAATGAGCAGTTCTTC.